This TCR beta chain comes out of a study of CD4 and CD8 cells across lung adenocarcinoma regions. The patients had localized lung adenocarcinoma, a non-small cell subtype. MiXCR, applied by TCRdb to the PCR reads, yields one record per CDR3 protein. The repertoire consists of 15,000 to 20,000 distinct CDR3 sequences, with approximately 50% occurring once and the leading ten covering under 40%. Germline CDR1 and CDR2: MNHNS and SASEGT. Trimming took 8 bases from V and 0 from J, leaving 11 bases between them. This CDR3 has 14 amino acids. The gene calls are TRBV6-1 and TRBJ2-1; tentative D call: TRBD2 (5 bases). The sequence was collected from a male donor with lung adenocarcinoma. The CD4 and CD8 labels of this study may be unreliable. Sequenced: CD8+ T cells from the margin of a lung tumor. For the CDR3, the DNA is TGTGCCAGCGGAGGAGCGAGCTCCTACAATGAGCAGTTCTTC. Its translation: CASGGASSYNEQFF.